These 8 T cell receptor beta chains were all obtained from the same sample, sequenced in a study. TCRdb keeps only in-frame clones here, not all; method: immunoSEQ multiplex PCR. The sample includes 55,000 to 70,000 clones, about 94% of them seen just once. Specimen: PBMCs. The receptors come from a middle-aged man with rheumatoid arthritis.

The chain combines TRBV3-1 (or the pseudogene TRBV3-2) with TRBJ1-3, with no clear D. This CDR3 is built from 13 residues. Deletions cut 5 bases from V and 4 bases from J, with 9 bases between. From germline, CDR1 is LGHDT and CDR2 YNNKEL (reference sequence). The chain's CDR3 is CASSDGLGNTIYF. CDR3 bases: TGTGCCAGCAGCGACGGATTGGGAAACACCATATATTTT.

The V gene is TRBV27, the J gene TRBJ2-7, with no clear D. Trimming left V 2 bases short and J 7 bases short, with 9 bases between. The CDR3 runs to 12 residues. CDR1 MNHEY and CDR2 SMNVEV come from the germline V gene (reference sequence). The CDR3 region is CASSLVTREQYF. CDR3 in DNA: TGTGCCAGCAGTTTAGTAACCCGGGAGCAGTACTTC.

The J gene is TRBJ2-1, the V gene TRBV5-1, with 13 bases fitting TRBD2. The CDR3 runs to 14 residues. Germline V gene lookup returns CDR1 SGHRS and CDR2 YFSETQ. J was trimmed by 8 bases and V by 6 bases; bases with no gene match: 5. Here the CDR3 DNA reads TGCGCCAGCACCGGACTAGCGGGAGTTCATGAGCAGTTCTTC. This sequence encodes CASTGLAGVHEQFF.

This clone has just one count. The rearrangement uses TRBV4-1 and TRBJ1-1; the D is unclear. Germline lookup yields CDR1 MGHRA and CDR2 YSYEKL. The CDR3 has 14 amino acids. V was clipped by 0 bases and J by 0 bases, with 5 bases between them. The CDR3 sequence is CASSQEQLNTEAFF. CDR3 bases: TGCGCCAGCAGCCAAGAACAGCTGAACACTGAAGCTTTCTTT.

The chain has TRBV9 and TRBJ2-3; TRBD1 or TRBD2 may be the D gene (5 bases each). Trimming cost V 0 bases and J 5 bases, with 13 bases left between them. Looked up from germline, CDR1 is SGDLS and CDR2 is YYNGEE. The length of the CDR3 is 15 residues. CDR3 nucleotide sequence: TGTGCCAGCAGCGTAGGTCAGGGACCCGGAGATACGCAGTATTTT. Protein: CASSVGQGPGDTQYF.

The sample holds one count of this clone. V usage is TRBV18 and J usage is TRBJ1-5, with a possible D match to TRBD1 (6 bases). This CDR3 spans 18 amino acids. CDR1 and CDR2 from the germline V gene are KGHSH and LQKENI. The V and J ends lost 6 bases and 7 bases respectively, with 28 bases between them. CDR3 nucleotides: TGTGCCAGCTCCCGGGGCGCACCTTACGGACAGCAATTACAGCCCCAGCATTTT. This encodes CASSRGAPYGQQLQPQHF.

V and J are TRBV5-4 and TRBJ2-7; TRBD2 matches 11 bases. This CDR3 region has 14 residues. V lost 3 bases and J lost 6; bases outside the gene matches: 5. CDR1 is SGHNT, CDR2 YYREEE, per germline (reference sequence). The CDR3 sequence is CASSYSGGAFEQYF. The CDR3 DNA reads as TGTGCCAGCAGCTATAGCGGGGGGGCCTTCGAGCAGTACTTC.

This clone is a singleton in its sample. V usage is TRBV2 and J usage is TRBJ1-2; TRBD1 agrees at 7 bases. CDR3 length equals 15 residues. The germline V gene encodes CDR1 SNHLY and CDR2 FYNNEI. With 4 bases clipped from V and 2 bases from J, the junction kept 7 bases outside the gene matches. The CDR3 protein is CASSASRQGNYGYTF. As DNA, the CDR3 is TGTGCCAGCAGTGCCTCGAGACAGGGAAACTATGGCTACACCTTC.